The 21 T cell receptor beta chains presented below share a single source sample, sequenced in a study of metastatic and nonmetastatic thyroid tumors. Every patient underwent thyroid surgery untreated. TCRdb re-clonotyped the PCR reads through MiXCR. The data hold 20,000 to 25,000 clones, with roughly a sixth observed a single time. The sequencing sample was made of blood. These receptors all stem from a female donor with papillary thyroid cancer or a benign thyroid nodule (not recorded which). Some clones in this sample may be carry-over from other donors' samples.

This clone is categorized as medium-sized. In the same sample, other DNA sequences code for this CDR3. The chain joins TRBV6-1 to TRBJ2-1; tentative D call: TRBD2 (5 bases). This CDR3 region has 14 residues. CDR1 is MNHNS, CDR2 SASEGT, per germline. V shed 7 bases and J shed 9 bases, with 19 bases lying between them. CDR3 residues: CASTQPTLGPEQFF. As DNA, the CDR3 is TGTGCCAGCACCCAGCCTACACTAGGCCCTGAGCAGTTCTTC.

This clone was seen only a few times. The chain employs TRBV27 and TRBJ2-5; D unclear. The J call is doubtful: the DNA matches TRBJ2-1 better. The V gene's germline CDR1 is MNHEY and CDR2 SMNVEV (reference sequence). The CDR3 is 17 amino acids. CDR3 residues: CASSPEWNGRANNEQFF. The CDR3 region has the DNA TGTGCCAGCAGTCCTGAATGGAACGGTCGAGCGAACAATGAGCAGTTCTTC.

This clone has a handful of counts. Given a much more abundant clone one base away, this may be a read error. The V and J genes are TRBV6-6 and TRBJ2-1; D is ambiguous. Germline V lookup: CDR1 MNHNY, CDR2 SVGAGI (reference sequence). The CDR3 extends over 15 amino acids. The CDR3 protein is CASSYSAEINNEQFF. The CDR3 DNA reads TGTGCCAGCAGTTACTCGGCGGAAATAAACAATGAACAGTTCTTC.

This clone is medium-sized. This chain joins TRBV5-1 and TRBJ1-2; 9 bases align to TRBD1. The CDR3 is 14 amino acids. CDR1 and CDR2 (germline): SGHRS, YFSETQ. V shed 6 bases, J shed 6 bases, and the junction held 9 bases outside the gene matches. The CDR3 coding sequence is TGCGCCAGCACCCCGGGAACAGGGGGCCATGGCTACACCTTC. It translates to CASTPGTGGHGYTF.

In its sample, this clone was seen many times. The chain employs TRBV12-3 or TRBV12-4 and TRBJ2-3; perhaps TRBD1 as D (5 bases). With 3 bases removed from V and 2 bases from J, the gap between germline ends came to 12 bases. The CDR3 totals 15 residues. Written as DNA, the CDR3 is TGTGCCAGCAGTTTCAGGGCGCCGCACACAGATACGCAGTATTTT. This gives the protein CASSFRAPHTDTQYF.

By sample fraction, this clone is medium-sized. The chain carries TRBV5-1 and TRBJ2-2; TRBD1 matches 7 bases. V dropped 4 bases and J dropped 3; count of bases not matched to a gene: 18. The CDR3 totals 19 residues. Germline values: CDR1 SGHRS, CDR2 YFSETQ. The CDR3 here is CASSRTARGGRLDTGELFF. The CDR3 DNA reads as TGCGCCAGCAGCCGGACGGCAAGAGGGGGCCGTTTGGACACCGGGGAGCTGTTTTTT.

This clone is medium-sized (0.01 to 0.1%) within its sample. The chain has TRBV6-1 and TRBJ2-5; a weak D match, TRBD1 (5 bases). Trimming removed 1 base from V and 1 base from J, with 10 bases in between. The CDR3 length is 15 residues. Germline loops: CDR1 MNHNS, CDR2 SASEGT. The CDR3 DNA follows: TGTGCCAGCAGTGAAGTTGTGGGGCTCCAAGAGACCCAGTACTTC. Translation gives CASSEVVGLQETQYF.

This clone has only a few counts. The gene calls are TRBV6-1 and TRBJ1-1; 7 bases agree with TRBD1. V lost 5 bases and J lost 6; bases outside the gene matches: 12. Per germline, CDR1 MNHNS and CDR2 SASEGT. The CDR3 length is 15 residues. The CDR3 loop is CASSPPGGRGAEAFF. The CDR3 nucleotides read TGTGCCAGCAGTCCCCCAGGGGGAAGGGGGGCTGAAGCTTTCTTT.

This clone was seen at least ten times. The rearrangement uses TRBV6-1 and TRBJ2-7; 10 positions match TRBD1. This CDR3 comprises 15 residues. The V and J ends lost 5 bases and 0 bases, in that order; junction bases with no gene match: 4. Germline CDR1 is MNHNS and CDR2 is SASEGT. The CDR3 here is CASSRDRGFSYEQYF. CDR3 DNA sequence: TGTGCCAGCAGTCGGGACAGGGGTTTCTCCTACGAGCAGTACTTC.

This clone was found many times. The chain combines TRBV12-3 or TRBV12-4 with TRBJ2-7; a possible D gene is TRBD1 (6 bases). V shed 6 bases and J shed 5 bases, with 14 bases lying between them. There are 13 residues in the CDR3. CDR3 DNA sequence: TGTGCCAGCAGACCTACAGGGCTAGACGAGCAGTACTTC. The encoded protein is CASRPTGLDEQYF.

This clone was seen a handful of times. The J gene is TRBJ2-7, the V gene TRBV28; a weak D match, TRBD2 (6 bases). There are 18 residues in the CDR3. Germline V gives CDR1 MDHEN, CDR2 SYDVKM. Trimming cost V 5 bases and J 3 bases, with 26 bases left between them. CDR3 nucleotides: TGTGCCAGCAGTCCCGAAGGTCCAAGCGGAGGGCAGGGCTACGAGCAGTACTTC. Protein product: CASSPEGPSGGQGYEQYF.

This clone was recorded at least ten times. The CDR3 nucleotides read TGCAGTGCCAAGGGGGGGAGGGACACCGGGGAGCTGTTTTTT. This gives the protein CSAKGGRDTGELFF. This chain connects TRBV20-1 to TRBJ2-2; D is perhaps TRBD2 (7 bases). Trimming removed 6 bases from V and 3 bases from J, with 14 bases in between. From germline, CDR1 is DFQATT and CDR2 SNEGSKA (reference sequence). CDR3 length equals 14 residues.

In this sample, this clone turned up many times. The V gene is TRBV12-3 or TRBV12-4, the J gene TRBJ2-3; 11 nucleotides line up with TRBD2. The CDR3 consists of 14 residues. With V trimmed by 7 bases and J by 4 bases, 4 bases remained unmatched. CDR3 in DNA: TGTGCCAGCACAACGGGACTAGCGGCAGATACGCAGTATTTT. Translation: CASTTGLAADTQYF.

V is TRBV12-3 or TRBV12-4 and J is TRBJ2-7, with no clear D. The CDR3 totals 11 residues. V lost 2 bases and J lost 5, with 4 bases in between. The CDR3 nucleotides are TGTGCCAGCAGTTTAACCCACGAGCAGTACTTC. This translates into CASSLTHEQYF.

This clone was seen many times. The CDR3 ends on some other residue instead of the conserved phenylalanine or tryptophan, so this is likely a read error. The DNA is omitted, as the CDR3 cannot be located on it reliably, and the CDR3 follows TCRdb's listing. The V call is TRBV7-2, the J call TRBJ2-6; the DNA was not compared with TRBD2, the D call given in the table. The CDR3 spans 11 residues, counting both ends. Germline V gives CDR1 SGHTA, CDR2 FQGNSA. CDR3 sequence: CASSLAAGELS.

This clone was observed many times. V usage is TRBV4-1 and J usage is TRBJ2-1, with TRBD1 matching over 11 bases. Germline-derived CDR1 and CDR2 are MGHRA and YSYEKL. Trimming took 6 bases from V and 6 from J; bases not matched to a gene: 10. The CDR3 extends over 16 amino acids. The CDR3 here is CASRDFRGTGGNEQFF. For the CDR3, the DNA is TGCGCCAGCAGGGACTTTCGGGGGACAGGGGGCAATGAGCAGTTCTTC.

This clone was recorded many times. The V gene is TRBV11-1, the J gene TRBJ2-7, with D uncertain. Trimming removed 6 bases from V and 4 bases from J, with 13 bases in between. The germline gives CDR1 SGHAT, CDR2 FQDESV (reference sequence). This CDR3 contains 13 residues. The CDR3 is CASSTRLKYEQYF. DNA for the CDR3: TGTGCCAGCAGTACCAGGTTGAAATACGAGCAGTACTTC.

In its sample, this clone was seen many times. This chain uses TRBV6-6 with TRBJ2-2; TRBD2 matches at 14 bases. The germline CDR1 and CDR2 sequences are MNHNY and SVGAGI (reference sequence). V lost 4 bases to trimming and J lost 4 bases; unmatched junction nucleotides: 11. This CDR3 region has 19 residues. The CDR3 protein is CASSSGTSGRVWVTGELFF. The CDR3 coding sequence is TGTGCCAGCAGTTCCGGGACTAGCGGGAGAGTATGGGTCACCGGGGAGCTGTTTTTT.

This clone was found once. Here the CDR3 DNA reads TGTGCCAGCAGCCCGAACTCGGGACTCCATTACTTCGGCGACACCGGGGAGCTGTTTTTT. This codes for CASSPNSGLHYFGDTGELFF. The rearrangement links TRBV4-2 to TRBJ2-2, with D maybe TRBD2 (6 bases). The CDR3 sequence is 20 residues long. Looked up from germline, CDR1 is LGHNA and CDR2 is YNFKEQ. V was pared by 4 bases and J by 3 bases, with 27 bases between.

This clone was picked up many times. The gene calls are TRBV5-1 and TRBJ2-2, with 10 bases fitting TRBD2. The germline CDR1 and CDR2 sequences are SGHRS and YFSETQ. The CDR3 consists of 17 residues. The junction had 5 bases not matched to a gene; V was cut back by 0 bases and J by 3 bases. The CDR3 region has the DNA TGCGCCAGCAGCTTGGATAGCGGGAGGAGGGACACCGGGGAGCTGTTTTTT. The encoded protein is CASSLDSGRRDTGELFF.

This clone occurred a few times. The CDR3 coding sequence is TGTGCCAGCGGACTAGCGGGGGGGCTGGCGCAGTATTTT. As protein: CASGLAGGLAQYF. The chain joins TRBV6-1 to TRBJ2-3; 15 bases match TRBD2. V was pared by 8 bases and J by 10 bases, with 4 bases of the junction left unmatched. Germline CDR1 MNHNS, CDR2 SASEGT. The CDR3 length is 13 residues.